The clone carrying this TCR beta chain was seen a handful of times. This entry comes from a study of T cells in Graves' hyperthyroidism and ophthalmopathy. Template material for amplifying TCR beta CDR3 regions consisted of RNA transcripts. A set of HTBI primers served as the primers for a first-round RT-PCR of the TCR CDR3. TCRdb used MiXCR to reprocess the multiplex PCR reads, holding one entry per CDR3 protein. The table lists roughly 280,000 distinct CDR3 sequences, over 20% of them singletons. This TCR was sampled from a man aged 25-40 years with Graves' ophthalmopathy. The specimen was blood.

The DNA of the CDR3 is TGCAGTGCTACTCTCCAGGGATCCCATGAGCAGTTCTTC. Protein product: CSATLQGSHEQFF. The J gene is TRBJ2-1, the V gene TRBV20-1; D is perhaps TRBD1 (5 bases). The CDR3 contains 13 residues. Germline lookup yields CDR1 DFQATT and CDR2 SNEGSKA (reference sequence). V was pared by 4 bases and J by 8 bases, with 15 bases between.